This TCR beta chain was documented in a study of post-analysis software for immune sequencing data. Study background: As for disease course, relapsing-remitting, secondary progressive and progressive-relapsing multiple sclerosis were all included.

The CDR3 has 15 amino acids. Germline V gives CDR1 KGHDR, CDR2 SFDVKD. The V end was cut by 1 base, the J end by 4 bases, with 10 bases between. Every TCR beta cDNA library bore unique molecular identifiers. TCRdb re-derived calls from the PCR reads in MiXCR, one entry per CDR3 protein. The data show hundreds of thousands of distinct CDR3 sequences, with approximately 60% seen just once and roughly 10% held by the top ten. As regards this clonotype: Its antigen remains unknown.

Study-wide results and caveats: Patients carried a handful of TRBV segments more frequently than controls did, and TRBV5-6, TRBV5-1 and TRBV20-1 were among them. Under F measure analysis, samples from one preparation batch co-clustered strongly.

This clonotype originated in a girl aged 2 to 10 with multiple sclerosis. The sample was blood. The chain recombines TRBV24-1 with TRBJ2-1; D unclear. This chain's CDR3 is CATSDFSPKYNEQFF. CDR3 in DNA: TGTGCCACCAGTGATTTTTCGCCTAAATACAATGAGCAGTTCTTC.